What follows is one T cell receptor (beta chain) and its context. The data stem from a study of blood T cell repertoires in COVID-19. The CDR3 has 14 amino acids. The V gene end was trimmed by 6 bases and the J gene end by 8 bases; junction bases not matched to a gene: 9. The germline gives CDR1 SGHTA, CDR2 FQGNSA. Repertoires were generated with immunoSEQ multiplex PCR, while TCRdb's copy carries only in-frame clones and drops some. The sample has fewer than 200,000 clones, 80% to 90% seen once. The genes are TRBV7-2 and TRBJ1-2; 10 bases align to TRBD1. The sample comprised peripheral blood. The origin of this receptor is a man between 18 and 29 years old who had recovered from COVID-19. CDR3 in amino acids: CASSRDRGMGGYTF. The CDR3 nucleotides read TGTGCCAGCAGTAGGGACAGGGGAATGGGCGGCTACACCTTC.